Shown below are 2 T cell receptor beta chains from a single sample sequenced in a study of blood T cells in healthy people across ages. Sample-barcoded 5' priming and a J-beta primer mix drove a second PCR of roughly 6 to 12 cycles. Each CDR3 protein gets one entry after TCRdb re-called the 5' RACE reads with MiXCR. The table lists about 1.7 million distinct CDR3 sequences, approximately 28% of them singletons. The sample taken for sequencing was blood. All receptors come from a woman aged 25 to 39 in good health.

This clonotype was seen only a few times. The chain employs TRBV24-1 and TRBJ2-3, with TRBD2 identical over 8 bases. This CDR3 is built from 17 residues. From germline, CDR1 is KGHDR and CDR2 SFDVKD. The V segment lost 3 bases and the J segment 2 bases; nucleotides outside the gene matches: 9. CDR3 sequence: CATSDPSSGYNTDTQYF. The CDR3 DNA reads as TGTGCCACCAGTGATCCATCTAGCGGGTACAACACAGATACGCAGTATTTT.

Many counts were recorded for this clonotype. The CDR3 is CASSLYPEGPYEQYF. DNA of the CDR3: TGCGCCAGCAGCTTGTATCCGGAGGGCCCCTACGAGCAGTACTTC. This rearrangement joins TRBV5-1 to TRBJ2-7; the D gene is possibly TRBD2 (6 bases). Trimming cost V 1 base and J 2 bases, with 13 bases left between them. This CDR3 has 15 residues. Germline assignment: CDR1 SGHRS and CDR2 YFSETQ. Full variable domain (rest looked up from reference TRBV5-1 and TRBJ2-7): KAGVTQTPRYLIKTRGQQVTLSCSPISGHRSVSWYQQTPGQGLQFLFEYFSETQRNKGNFPGRFSGRQFSNSRSEMNVSTLELGDSALYLCASSLYPEGPYEQYFGPGTRLTVT.